This TCR beta chain was profiled in a study of Ad26.COV2.S vaccination and SARS-CoV-2 variants. Overall study: This donor came from the COV1001 trial of Ad26.COV2.S. Once, or twice with 56 days between doses, Ad26.COV2.S was given intramuscularly.

CDR1 and CDR2 from the germline V gene are SGDLS and YYNGEE. Trimming pared 4 bases from V and 6 bases from J, leaving 14 bases between. CDR3 length: 14 amino acids. As for treatment: 15 to 20 received Ad26.COV2.S at low or high dose, single or two shots; roughly five received placebo; per-sample allocation not given. The samples were gathered on day 63 after the first injection of vaccine or placebo. Produced via immunoSEQ multiplex PCR; TCRdb's table is partial and in-frame only. The table shows around 310,000 clones, with about nine tenths occurring only once. Sample: peripheral blood, taken in a trial of Ad26.COV2.S vaccine versus placebo. The TCR sequence derives from a person between 18 and 65 years old who received the Ad26.COV2.S COVID-19 vaccine or a placebo. The chain links TRBV9 to TRBJ2-1, with TRBD2 as a possible D gene (6 bases). Here the CDR3 reads CASSPAGGLNEQFF. The CDR3 nucleotides read TGTGCCAGCAGCCCTGCCGGGGGACTCAATGAGCAGTTCTTC.